The rows below give T cell receptor beta chains drawn from one sample of a study of blood T cells in healthy people across ages. TCRdb re-called the 5' RACE reads with MiXCR, one entry per CDR3 protein. In the table there are some 850,000 distinct CDR3 sequences, around 25% of which are singletons. The same specimen was also included in a second study, on T cells of mothers and their children.

The sequencing input was blood. The receptors were gathered from a boy aged 5 to 17 in good health. CDR3s include the opening cysteine and the closing phenylalanine or tryptophan. The order of the fields is J gene, D gene, V gene, clone size, CDR3 DNA, CDR3 protein. A D gene is named only where the DNA matches it firmly. The listing skips clone size in some rows; elsewhere it reads once, few, many or a size class.

j_call: TRBJ2-7
d_call: TRBD1
v_call: TRBV5-1
clone_size: .
cdr3_nt: TGCGCCAGCCGGACAGGGGATTCCTACGAGCAGTACTTC
cdr3_aa: CASRTGDSYEQYF

j_call: TRBJ2-1
d_call: TRBD2
v_call: TRBV11-2
clone_size: few
cdr3_nt: TGTGCCAGCAGCTCCCGGGTCTATAGCGGGGCGGGGAATGAGCAGTTCTTC
cdr3_aa: CASSSRVYSGAGNEQFF

j_call: TRBJ2-7
d_call: TRBD1
v_call: TRBV20-1
clone_size: few
cdr3_nt: TGCAGTGCTGTGCCCGCCGACAGGGGTTCCTACGAGCAGTACTTC
cdr3_aa: CSAVPADRGSYEQYF

j_call: TRBJ2-1
d_call: TRBD2
v_call: TRBV5-1
clone_size: few
cdr3_nt: TGCGCCAGCAACCAACTAGCGGAGGGATACAATGAGCAGTTCTTC
cdr3_aa: CASNQLAEGYNEQFF

j_call: TRBJ1-2
d_call: .
v_call: TRBV7-8
clone_size: .
cdr3_nt: TGTGCCAGCAGCTCGATCCAGGCAAACTATGGCTACACCTTC
cdr3_aa: CASSSIQANYGYTF

j_call: TRBJ2-3
d_call: .
v_call: TRBV20-1
clone_size: .
cdr3_nt: TGCAGTGCTAGCCCTCGACTAGACTCTAGCACAGATACGCAGTATTTT
cdr3_aa: CSASPRLDSSTDTQYF

j_call: TRBJ1-5
d_call: .
v_call: TRBV4-1
clone_size: .
cdr3_nt: TGCGCCAGCAGCCTTAGCGGTCCCCGTAGCAATCAGCCCCAGCATTTT
cdr3_aa: CASSLSGPRSNQPQHF

j_call: TRBJ2-3
d_call: .
v_call: TRBV2
clone_size: .
cdr3_nt: TGTGCCAGCAGTGGATTCGGTAGCGCTGGCACAGATACGCAGTATTTT
cdr3_aa: CASSGFGSAGTDTQYF

j_call: TRBJ1-5
d_call: TRBD1
v_call: TRBV18
clone_size: .
cdr3_nt: TGTGCCAGCTCACACCTGGACAGGGGTTTGTTAGGCAATCAGCCCCAGCATTTT
cdr3_aa: CASSHLDRGLLGNQPQHF

j_call: TRBJ2-3
d_call: .
v_call: TRBV10-3
clone_size: many
cdr3_nt: TGTGCCATCAGTGAAGCGGAGTTCACAGATACGCAGTATTTT
cdr3_aa: CAISEAEFTDTQYF

j_call: TRBJ2-5
d_call: .
v_call: TRBV15
clone_size: .
cdr3_nt: TGTGCCACCAGCAGCGAGGGGATCCAAGAGACCCAGTACTTC
cdr3_aa: CATSSEGIQETQYF

j_call: TRBJ1-5
d_call: .
v_call: TRBV27
clone_size: .
cdr3_nt: TGTGCCAGCAGTTTATTTTCAGGGACGGGCAATCAGCCCCAGCATTTT
cdr3_aa: CASSLFSGTGNQPQHF

j_call: TRBJ1-4
d_call: .
v_call: TRBV6-1
clone_size: .
cdr3_nt: TGTGCCAGCAGCCCCGTGATTCTATGGGCAACTAATGAAAAACTGTTTTTT
cdr3_aa: CASSPVILWATNEKLFF

j_call: TRBJ2-7
d_call: TRBD2
v_call: TRBV27
clone_size: .
cdr3_nt: TGTGCCAGCAGTTTTACCGGACTAGCGGGCCCCTCCTACGAGCAGTACTTC
cdr3_aa: CASSFTGLAGPSYEQYF